This T cell receptor (beta chain) is from a study of STAT3 mutations in large granular lymphocyte leukemia. Study as a whole: Among longitudinally sequenced T-LGLL patients, roughly half had canonical activating STAT3 mutations detected. More than half of T-LGLL patients received immunosuppressive therapy. General observations from the study: In T-cell large granular lymphocyte leukemia, about half of patients showed multiple immunodominant subclonotypes. In about 30% of the 18 patients, new TCR clonotypes emerged after therapy.

About 40,000 productive templates were obtained per sample on average. The assay was immunoSEQ multiplex PCR, and TCRdb's table has in-frame clones only and misses some. The table records about 15,000 clones, approximately 91% of them present only once. The CDR3 sequence is 15 residues long. Germline assignment: CDR1 SGHNT and CDR2 YYREEE (reference sequence). Losses at the gene ends were 1 base for V and 7 bases for J; bases not matched to a gene: 8. A note on this clone: Antigen: not known.

This receptor was identified in a woman aged 45-65 years with T-cell large granular lymphocyte leukemia. Some clones in this sample may be carry-over from other donors' samples. V is TRBV5-4 and J is TRBJ1-5, with TRBD1 identical over 7 bases. Input material: peripheral blood mononuclear cells. CDR3 sequence: CASSLNPQGDQPQHF. The CDR3 DNA sequence: TGTGCCAGCAGCTTGAACCCCCAGGGGGACCAGCCCCAGCATTTT.